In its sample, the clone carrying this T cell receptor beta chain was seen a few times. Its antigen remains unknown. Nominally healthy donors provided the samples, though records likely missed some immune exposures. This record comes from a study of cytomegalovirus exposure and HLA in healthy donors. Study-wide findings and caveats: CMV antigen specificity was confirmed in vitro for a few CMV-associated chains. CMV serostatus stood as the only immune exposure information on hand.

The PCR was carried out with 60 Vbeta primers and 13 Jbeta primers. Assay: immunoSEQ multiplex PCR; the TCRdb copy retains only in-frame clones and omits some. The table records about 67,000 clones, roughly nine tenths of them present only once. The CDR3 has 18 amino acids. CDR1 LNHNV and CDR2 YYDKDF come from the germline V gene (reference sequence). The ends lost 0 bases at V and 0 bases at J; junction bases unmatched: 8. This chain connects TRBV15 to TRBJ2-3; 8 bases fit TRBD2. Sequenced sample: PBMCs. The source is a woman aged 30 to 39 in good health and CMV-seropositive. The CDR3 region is CATSRDPAGAVSTDTQYF. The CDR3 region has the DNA TGTGCCACCAGCAGAGATCCAGCGGGAGCTGTTAGCACAGATACGCAGTATTTT.